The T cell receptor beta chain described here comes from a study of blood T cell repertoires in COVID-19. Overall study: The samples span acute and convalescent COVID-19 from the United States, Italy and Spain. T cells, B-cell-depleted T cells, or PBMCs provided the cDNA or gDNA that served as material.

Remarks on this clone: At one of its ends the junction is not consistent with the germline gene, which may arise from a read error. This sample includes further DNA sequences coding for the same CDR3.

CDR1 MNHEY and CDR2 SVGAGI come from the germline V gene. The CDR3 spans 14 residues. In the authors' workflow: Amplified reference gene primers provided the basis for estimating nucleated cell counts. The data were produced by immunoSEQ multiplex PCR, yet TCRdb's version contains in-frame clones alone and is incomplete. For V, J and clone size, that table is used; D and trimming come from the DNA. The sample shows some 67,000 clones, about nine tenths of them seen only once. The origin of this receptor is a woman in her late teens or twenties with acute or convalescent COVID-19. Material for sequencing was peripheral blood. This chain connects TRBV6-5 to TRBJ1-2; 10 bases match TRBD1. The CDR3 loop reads CASSTRTGGYGYTF. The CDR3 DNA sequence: TGCGCCAGCAGTACACGGACAGGGGGCTATGGCTACACCTTC.